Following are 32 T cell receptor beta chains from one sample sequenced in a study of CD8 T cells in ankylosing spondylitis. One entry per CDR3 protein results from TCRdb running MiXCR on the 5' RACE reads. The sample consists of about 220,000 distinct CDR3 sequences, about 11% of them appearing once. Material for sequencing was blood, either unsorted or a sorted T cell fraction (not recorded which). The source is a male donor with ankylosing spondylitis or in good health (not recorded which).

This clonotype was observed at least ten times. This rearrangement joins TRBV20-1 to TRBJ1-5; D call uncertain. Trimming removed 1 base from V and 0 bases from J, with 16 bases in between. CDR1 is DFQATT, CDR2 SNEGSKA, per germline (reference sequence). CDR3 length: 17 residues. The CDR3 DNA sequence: TGCAGTGCTAGAGCGACCCTGGAGTTTTATAGCAATCAGCCCCAGCATTTT. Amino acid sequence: CSARATLEFYSNQPQHF.

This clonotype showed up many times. The chain's CDR3 is CASSPRQGRGYTF. The CDR3, as DNA: TGTGCCAGCAGCCCCCGGCAGGGTCGGGGCTACACCTTC. This chain connects TRBV12-3 or TRBV12-4 to TRBJ1-2; D possibly corresponds to TRBD1 (5 bases). This CDR3 comprises 13 residues. V was pared by 6 bases and J by 8 bases, with 16 bases between.

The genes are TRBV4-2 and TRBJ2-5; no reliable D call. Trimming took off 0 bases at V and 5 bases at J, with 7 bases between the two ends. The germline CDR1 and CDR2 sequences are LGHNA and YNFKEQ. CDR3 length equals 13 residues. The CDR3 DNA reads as TGTGCCAGCAGCCAAGATCCCGGGGAGACCCAGTACTTC. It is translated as CASSQDPGETQYF.

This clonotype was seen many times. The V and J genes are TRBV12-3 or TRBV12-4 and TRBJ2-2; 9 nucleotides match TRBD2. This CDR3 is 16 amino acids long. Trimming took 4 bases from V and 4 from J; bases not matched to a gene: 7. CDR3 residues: CASSSRLAGTTGELFF. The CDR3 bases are TGTGCCAGCAGTTCTAGGCTAGCGGGGACCACCGGGGAGCTGTTTTTT.

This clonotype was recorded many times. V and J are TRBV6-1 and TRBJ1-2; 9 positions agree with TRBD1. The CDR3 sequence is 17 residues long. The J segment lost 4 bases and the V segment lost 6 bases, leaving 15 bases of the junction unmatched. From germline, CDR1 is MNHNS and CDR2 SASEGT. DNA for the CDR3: TGTGCCAGCAGACCGGGACAGGGAGGCCGATCATCCTATGGCTACACCTTC. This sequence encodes CASRPGQGGRSSYGYTF.

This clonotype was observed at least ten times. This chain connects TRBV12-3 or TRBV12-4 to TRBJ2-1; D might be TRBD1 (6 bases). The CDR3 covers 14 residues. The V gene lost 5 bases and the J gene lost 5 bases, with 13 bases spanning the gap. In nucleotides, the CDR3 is TGTGCCAGCAGTCTCCCGCCAGGGGACAATGAGCAGTTCTTC. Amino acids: CASSLPPGDNEQFF.

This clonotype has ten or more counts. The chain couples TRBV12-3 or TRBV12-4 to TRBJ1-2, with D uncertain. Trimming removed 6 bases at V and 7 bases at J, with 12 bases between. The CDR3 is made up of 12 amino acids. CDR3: CASRGSLGGYTF. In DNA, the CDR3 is TGTGCCAGCAGAGGGTCCTTAGGTGGCTACACCTTC.

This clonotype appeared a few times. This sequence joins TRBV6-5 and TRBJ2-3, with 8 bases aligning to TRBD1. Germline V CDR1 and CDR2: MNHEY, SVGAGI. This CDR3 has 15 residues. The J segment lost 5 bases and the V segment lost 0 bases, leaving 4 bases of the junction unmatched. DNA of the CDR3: TGTGCCAGCAGTTACTCGATCGACAGGGGAGATACGCAGTATTTT. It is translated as CASSYSIDRGDTQYF.

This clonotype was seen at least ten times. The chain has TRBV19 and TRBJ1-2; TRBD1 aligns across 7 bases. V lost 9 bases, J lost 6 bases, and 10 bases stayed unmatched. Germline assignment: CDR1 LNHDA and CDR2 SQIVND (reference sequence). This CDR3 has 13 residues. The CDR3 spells CASVGQEINGYTF. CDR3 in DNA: TGTGCCAGCGTTGGACAGGAGATTAATGGCTACACCTTC.

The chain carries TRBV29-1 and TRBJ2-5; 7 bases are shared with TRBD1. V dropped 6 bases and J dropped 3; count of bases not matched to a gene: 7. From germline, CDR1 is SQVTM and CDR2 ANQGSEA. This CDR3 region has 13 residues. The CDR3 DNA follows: TGCAGCGTGGATACAGGGGCTGAAGAGACCCAGTACTTC. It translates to CSVDTGAEETQYF. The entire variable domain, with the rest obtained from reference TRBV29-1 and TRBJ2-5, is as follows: SAVISQKPSRDICQRGTSLTIQCQVDSQVTMMFWYRQQPGQSLTLIATANQGSEATYESGFVIDKFPISRPNLTFSTLTVSNMSPEDSSIYLCSVDTGAEETQYFGPGTRLLVL.

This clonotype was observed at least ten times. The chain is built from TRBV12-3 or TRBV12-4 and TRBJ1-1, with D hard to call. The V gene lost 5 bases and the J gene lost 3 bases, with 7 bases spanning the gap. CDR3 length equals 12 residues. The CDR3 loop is CASSRSYTEAFF. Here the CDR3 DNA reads TGTGCCAGCAGTAGGAGCTACACTGAAGCTTTCTTT.

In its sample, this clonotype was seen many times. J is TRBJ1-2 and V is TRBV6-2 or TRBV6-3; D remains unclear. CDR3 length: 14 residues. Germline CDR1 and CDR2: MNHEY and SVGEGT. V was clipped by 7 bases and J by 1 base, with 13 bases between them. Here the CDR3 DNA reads TGTGCCAGCAAGGGAGTTTGGGATAACTATGGCTACACCTTC. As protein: CASKGVWDNYGYTF.

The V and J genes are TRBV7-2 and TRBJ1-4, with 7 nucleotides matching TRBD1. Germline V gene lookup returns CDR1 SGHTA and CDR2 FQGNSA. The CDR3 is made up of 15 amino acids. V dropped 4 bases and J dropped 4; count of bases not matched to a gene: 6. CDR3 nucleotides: TGTGCCAGCAGCTCAGGGGGGAAAATTAATGAAAAACTGTTTTTT. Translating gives CASSSGGKINEKLFF.

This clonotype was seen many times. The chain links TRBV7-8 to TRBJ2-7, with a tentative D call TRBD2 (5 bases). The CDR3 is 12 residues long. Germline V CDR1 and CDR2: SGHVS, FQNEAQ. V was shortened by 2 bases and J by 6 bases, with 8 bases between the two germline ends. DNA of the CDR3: TGTGCCAGCAGCTTACCGGGGAGCGAGCAGTACTTC. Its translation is CASSLPGSEQYF.

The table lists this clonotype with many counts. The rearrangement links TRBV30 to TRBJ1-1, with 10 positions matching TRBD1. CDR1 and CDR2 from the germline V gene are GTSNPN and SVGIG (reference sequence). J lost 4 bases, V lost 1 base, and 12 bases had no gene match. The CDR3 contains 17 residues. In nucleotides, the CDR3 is TGTGCCTGGAGTGGAGACAGGGGGCCCGCGGTCTCCACTGAAGCTTTCTTT. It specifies CAWSGDRGPAVSTEAFF.

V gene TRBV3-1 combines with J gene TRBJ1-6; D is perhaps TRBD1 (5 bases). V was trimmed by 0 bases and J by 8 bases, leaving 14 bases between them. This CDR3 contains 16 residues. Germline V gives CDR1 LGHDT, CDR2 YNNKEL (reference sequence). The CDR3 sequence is CASSQEGGRWDSPLHF. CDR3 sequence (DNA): TGTGCCAGCAGCCAAGAGGGGGGAAGGTGGGATTCACCCCTCCACTTT. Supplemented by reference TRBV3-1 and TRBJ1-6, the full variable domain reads DTAVSQTPKYLVTQMGNDKSIKCEQNLGHDTMYWYKQDSKKFLKIMFSYNNKELIINETVPNRFSPKSPDKAHLNLHINSLELGDSAVYFCASSQEGGRWDSPLHFGNGTRLTVT.

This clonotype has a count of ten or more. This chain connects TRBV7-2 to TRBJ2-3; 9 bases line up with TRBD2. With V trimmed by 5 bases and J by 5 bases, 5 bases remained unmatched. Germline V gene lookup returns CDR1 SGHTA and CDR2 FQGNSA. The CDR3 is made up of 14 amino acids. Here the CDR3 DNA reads TGTGCCAGCAGCGGCGGGGGGGCGATAGATACGCAGTATTTT. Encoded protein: CASSGGGAIDTQYF.

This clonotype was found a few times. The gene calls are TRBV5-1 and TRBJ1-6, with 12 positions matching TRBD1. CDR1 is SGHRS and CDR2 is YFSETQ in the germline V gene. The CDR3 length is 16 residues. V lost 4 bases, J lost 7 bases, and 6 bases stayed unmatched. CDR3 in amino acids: CASSPTGQGANSPLHF. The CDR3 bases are TGCGCCAGCAGCCCTACGGGACAGGGGGCGAATTCACCCCTCCACTTT. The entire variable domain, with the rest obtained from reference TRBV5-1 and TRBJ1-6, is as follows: KAGVTQTPRYLIKTRGQQVTLSCSPISGHRSVSWYQQTPGQGLQFLFEYFSETQRNKGNFPGRFSGRQFSNSRSEMNVSTLELGDSALYLCASSPTGQGANSPLHFGNGTRLTVT.

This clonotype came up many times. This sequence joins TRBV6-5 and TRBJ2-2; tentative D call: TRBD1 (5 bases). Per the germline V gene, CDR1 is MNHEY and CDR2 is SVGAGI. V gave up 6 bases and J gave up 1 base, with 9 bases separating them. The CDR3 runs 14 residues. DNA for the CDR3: TGTGCCAGCAGATACAGGTGGAACACCGGGGAGCTGTTTTTT. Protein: CASRYRWNTGELFF.

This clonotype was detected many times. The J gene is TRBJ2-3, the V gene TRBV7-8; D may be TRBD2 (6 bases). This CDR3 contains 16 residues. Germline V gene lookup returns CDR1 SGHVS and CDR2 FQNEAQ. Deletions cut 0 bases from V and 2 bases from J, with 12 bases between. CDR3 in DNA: TGTGCCAGCAGCTTAGCTTACGGCGGGACCACAGATACGCAGTATTTT. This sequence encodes CASSLAYGGTTDTQYF.

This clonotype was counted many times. This CDR3 reads CSVAVWAGEKLFF. The CDR3 DNA sequence: TGCAGCGTGGCCGTCTGGGCGGGAGAAAAACTGTTTTTT. This chain links TRBV29-1 with TRBJ1-4; D is undetermined. V lost 6 bases, J lost 8 bases, and 16 bases lay in between. In germline, CDR1 is SQVTM, CDR2 ANQGSEA. The CDR3 length is 13 residues.

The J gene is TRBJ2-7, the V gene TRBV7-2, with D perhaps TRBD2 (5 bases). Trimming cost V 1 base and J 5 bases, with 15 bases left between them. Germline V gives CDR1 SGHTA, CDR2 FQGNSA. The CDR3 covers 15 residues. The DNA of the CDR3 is TGTGCCAGCAGCTTAGACGGGGTTGGTAGCGACGAGCAGTACTTC. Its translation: CASSLDGVGSDEQYF.

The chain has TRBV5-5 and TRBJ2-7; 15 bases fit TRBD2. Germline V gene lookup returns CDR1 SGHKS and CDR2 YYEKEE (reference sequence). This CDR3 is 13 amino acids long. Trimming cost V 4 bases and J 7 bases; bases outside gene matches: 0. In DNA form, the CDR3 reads TGTGCCAGCAGCGGGACTAGCGGGGGGGAGCAGTACTTC. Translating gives CASSGTSGGEQYF.

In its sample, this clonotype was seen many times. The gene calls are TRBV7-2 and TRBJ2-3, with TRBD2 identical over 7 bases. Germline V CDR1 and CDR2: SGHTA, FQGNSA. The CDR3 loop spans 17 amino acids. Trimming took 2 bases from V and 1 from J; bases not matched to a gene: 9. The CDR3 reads CASSLRGSGLRTDTQYF. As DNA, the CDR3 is TGTGCCAGCAGCTTACGGGGTAGCGGGCTACGCACAGATACGCAGTATTTT.

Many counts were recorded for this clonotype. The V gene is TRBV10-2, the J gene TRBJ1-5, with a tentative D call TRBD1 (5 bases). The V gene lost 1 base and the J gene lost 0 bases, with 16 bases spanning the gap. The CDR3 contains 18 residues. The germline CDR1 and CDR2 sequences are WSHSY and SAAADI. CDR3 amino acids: CASSEFGLGRYSNQPQHF. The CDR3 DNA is TGCGCCAGCAGTGAGTTCGGACTGGGACGATATAGCAATCAGCCCCAGCATTTT.

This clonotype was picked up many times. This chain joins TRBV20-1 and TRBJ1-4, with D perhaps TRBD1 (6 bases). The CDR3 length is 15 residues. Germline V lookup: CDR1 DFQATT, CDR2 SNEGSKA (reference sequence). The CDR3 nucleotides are TGCAGCAGTGCCCCATCCGGGGGCCTTGGGGAAAAACTGTTTTTT. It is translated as CSSAPSGGLGEKLFF.

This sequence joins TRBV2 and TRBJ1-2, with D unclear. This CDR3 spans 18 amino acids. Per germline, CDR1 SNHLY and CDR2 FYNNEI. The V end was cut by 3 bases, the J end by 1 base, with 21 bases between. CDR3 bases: TGTGCCAGCAGTGATGCCGCGGGTTTGACCGGACGTAACTATGGCTACACCTTC. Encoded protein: CASSDAAGLTGRNYGYTF.

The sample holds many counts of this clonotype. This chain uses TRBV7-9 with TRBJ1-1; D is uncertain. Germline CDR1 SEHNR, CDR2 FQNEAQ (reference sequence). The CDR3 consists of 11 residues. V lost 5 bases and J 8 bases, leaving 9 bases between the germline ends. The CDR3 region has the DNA TGTGCCAGCAGCAGTACAGCCGAAGCTTTCTTT. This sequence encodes CASSSTAEAFF.

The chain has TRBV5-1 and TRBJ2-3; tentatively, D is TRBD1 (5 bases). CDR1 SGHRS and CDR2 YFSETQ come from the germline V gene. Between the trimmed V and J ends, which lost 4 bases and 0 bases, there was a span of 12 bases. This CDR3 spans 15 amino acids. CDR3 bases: TGCGCCAGCAGCGGTGACAGTCCTAGCACAGATACGCAGTATTTT. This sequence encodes CASSGDSPSTDTQYF.

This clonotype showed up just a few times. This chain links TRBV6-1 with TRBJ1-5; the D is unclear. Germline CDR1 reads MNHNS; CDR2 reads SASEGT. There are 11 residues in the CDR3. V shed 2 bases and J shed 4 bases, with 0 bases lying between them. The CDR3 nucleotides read TGTGCCAGCAGTGAAAATCAGCCCCAGCATTTT. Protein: CASSENQPQHF.

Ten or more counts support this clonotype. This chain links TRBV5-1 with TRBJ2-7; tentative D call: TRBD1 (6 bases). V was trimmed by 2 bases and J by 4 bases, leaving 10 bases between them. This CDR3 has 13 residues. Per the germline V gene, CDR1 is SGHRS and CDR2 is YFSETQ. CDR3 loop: CASSFSGDYEQYF. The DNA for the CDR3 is TGCGCCAGCAGCTTCTCAGGGGATTACGAGCAGTACTTC.

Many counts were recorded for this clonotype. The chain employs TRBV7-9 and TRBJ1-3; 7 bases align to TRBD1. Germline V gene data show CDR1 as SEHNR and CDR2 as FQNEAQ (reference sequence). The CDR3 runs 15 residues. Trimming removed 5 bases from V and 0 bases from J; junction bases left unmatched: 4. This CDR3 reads CASSPTGASGNTIYF. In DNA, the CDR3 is TGTGCCAGCAGCCCAACAGGGGCCTCTGGAAACACCATATATTTT.